These 28 T cell receptor beta chains originate from one sample sequenced in a study of lymphopenia after photon versus proton radiotherapy. This table comes from immunoSEQ multiplex PCR, and its TCRdb copy is limited to in-frame clones, with some not included. The table includes some 33,000 clones, 90% detected once. The input for sequencing was peripheral blood, taken from a patient treated with photon-based radiotherapy. The receptors originated from a woman aged 50 to 65 with pancreatic cancer.

This clone was seen a handful of times. The CDR3 DNA reads TGTGCCAGCAGGTCACAGGGCGTGGGCAATCAGCCCCAGCATTTT. It translates to CASRSQGVGNQPQHF. The chain carries TRBV6-5 and TRBJ1-5; TRBD1 might be the D (6 bases). The ends were cut back, 6 bases at V and 2 bases at J, with 14 bases in the middle. Looked up from germline, CDR1 is MNHEY and CDR2 is SVGAGI. CDR3 length equals 15 residues.

The chain recombines TRBV27 with TRBJ2-3; D is ambiguous. Germline CDR1 and CDR2: MNHEY and SMNVEV (reference sequence). The ends were cut back, 5 bases at V and 4 bases at J, with 13 bases in the middle. The CDR3 is 14 amino acids. CDR3 DNA: TGTGCCAGCAGTCCCAGACCAGCATCAGATACGCAGTATTTT. It yields the protein CASSPRPASDTQYF.

This rearrangement joins TRBV29-1 to TRBJ1-2; no reliable D call. Germline loops: CDR1 SQVTM, CDR2 ANQGSEA. This CDR3 spans 14 amino acids. V lost 4 bases and J 1 base, leaving 13 bases between the germline ends. CDR3 sequence reads: CSVVPQNDNYGYTF. The CDR3 DNA reads TGCAGCGTTGTGCCCCAGAACGATAACTATGGCTACACCTTC. The whole variable domain, filled in from reference TRBV29-1 and TRBJ1-2, reads SAVISQKPSRDICQRGTSLTIQCQVDSQVTMMFWYRQQPGQSLTLIATANQGSEATYESGFVIDKFPISRPNLTFSTLTVSNMSPEDSSIYLCSVVPQNDNYGYTFGSGTRLTVV.

J is TRBJ1-3 and V is TRBV10-2; D not resolved. CDR3 length equals 17 residues. V was trimmed by 4 bases and J by 2 bases, leaving 18 bases between them. The germline V gene encodes CDR1 WSHSY and CDR2 SAAADI. The CDR3, as DNA: TGCGCCAGCAGTGGGAAAGTTGAGAAGGCCCCTGGAAACACCATATATTTT. It yields the protein CASSGKVEKAPGNTIYF.

On this clone itself: The same CDR3 also results from other DNA sequences found in this sample. The chain couples TRBV13 to TRBJ2-7; no clear D gene. Germline V CDR1 and CDR2: PRHDT, FYEKMQ (reference sequence). The CDR3 spans 12 residues. V was shortened by 5 bases and J by 1 base, with 6 bases between the two germline ends. The CDR3 here is CASSLRSYEQYF. The CDR3 bases are TGTGCCAGCAGCCTGCGATCCTACGAGCAGTACTTC.

V gene TRBV5-1 combines with J gene TRBJ2-1; tentative D call: TRBD2 (5 bases). This CDR3 contains 12 residues. V lost 9 bases and J 6 bases, leaving 13 bases between the germline ends. Per germline, CDR1 SGHRS and CDR2 YFSETQ. The CDR3 loop is CATGLAGNEQFF. In DNA, the CDR3 is TGCGCCACCGGGCTCGCGGGCAATGAGCAGTTCTTC.

The CDR3 DNA follows: TGTGCCAGCAGCTTGCAGGAGGGAATGAACACTGAAGCTTTCTTT. This sequence encodes CASSLQEGMNTEAFF. The V gene is TRBV5-4, the J gene TRBJ1-1; no clear D. The ends were cut back, 1 base at V and 0 bases at J, with 10 bases in the middle. Per germline, CDR1 SGHNT and CDR2 YYREEE (reference sequence). This CDR3 has 15 residues.

This clone was counted a few times. The V and J genes are TRBV13 and TRBJ1-5, with TRBD1 matching over 7 bases. Looked up from germline, CDR1 is PRHDT and CDR2 is FYEKMQ (reference sequence). CDR3 length: 14 residues. V dropped 3 bases and J dropped 2; count of bases not matched to a gene: 1. CDR3 amino acids: CASSFRGGNQPQHF. CDR3 DNA: TGTGCCAGCAGCTTCAGGGGGGGCAATCAGCCCCAGCATTTT. The full variable domain, rest sourced from reference TRBV13 and TRBJ1-5, is AAGVIQSPRHLIKEKRETATLKCYPIPRHDTVYWYQQGPGQDPQFLISFYEKMQSDKGSIPDRFSAQQFSDYHSELNMSSLELGDSALYFCASSFRGGNQPQHFGDGTRLSIL.

The rearrangement joins TRBV7-2 to TRBJ2-7, with D unresolved. V dropped 5 bases and J dropped 1 base, with 6 bases sitting between them. CDR1 SGHTA and CDR2 FQGNSA come from the germline V gene. This CDR3 comprises 12 residues. DNA for the CDR3: TGTGCCAGCAGCCCACAATCCTACGAGCAGTACTTC. Protein product: CASSPQSYEQYF.

This chain links TRBV2 with TRBJ1-5, with a tentative D call TRBD1 (6 bases). This CDR3 comprises 13 residues. Germline values: CDR1 SNHLY, CDR2 FYNNEI. V lost 6 bases and J lost 9, with 15 bases in between. The CDR3 protein is CASRRDTVGPQHF. CDR3 sequence (DNA): TGTGCCAGCAGGAGGGACACCGTAGGGCCCCAGCATTTT. Filled out from reference TRBV2 and TRBJ1-5, the complete variable domain reads EPEVTQTPSHQVTQMGQEVILRCVPISNHLYFYWYRQILGQKVEFLVSFYNNEISEKSEIFDDQFSVERPDGSNFTLKIRSTKLEDSAMYFCASRRDTVGPQHFGDGTRLSIL.

The CDR3 sequence is CASRLGRPWETQYF. In DNA, the CDR3 is TGTGCAAGTCGCTTAGGACGGCCGTGGGAGACCCAGTACTTC. The chain joins TRBV12-2 to TRBJ2-5. TRBV12-2 is a documented pseudogene. CDR3 length equals 14 residues.

This sequence joins TRBV10-2 and TRBJ2-3; 10 nucleotides agree with TRBD2. Per the germline V gene, CDR1 is WSHSY and CDR2 is SAAADI. V was clipped by 6 bases and J by 2 bases; unmatched bases: 5. The CDR3 covers 15 residues. DNA for the CDR3: TGCGCCAGCAGCCTCGGACTAGCGGACACAGATACGCAGTATTTT. The encoded protein is CASSLGLADTDTQYF.

This rearrangement joins TRBV5-1 to TRBJ2-7; TRBD1 aligns across 12 bases. Germline V gene lookup returns CDR1 SGHRS and CDR2 YFSETQ. Unmatched junction bases numbered 9, after V lost 4 bases and J lost 1 base. This CDR3 is 17 amino acids long. The CDR3 loop reads CASSLNPGQGASYEQYF. The CDR3 region has the DNA TGCGCCAGCAGCCTAAATCCGGGACAGGGGGCTTCCTACGAGCAGTACTTC.

The chain combines TRBV9 with TRBJ1-1; the D is unclear. Per the germline V gene, CDR1 is SGDLS and CDR2 is YYNGEE. The CDR3 runs 13 residues. Trimming shortened V by 4 bases and J by 1 base, and 8 bases separated the two germline ends. The CDR3 DNA is TGTGCCAGCAGCCCTTCAGGGAACACTGAAGCTTTCTTT. Encoded protein: CASSPSGNTEAFF.

This sequence joins TRBV7-9 and TRBJ2-1, with 9 positions matching TRBD2. This CDR3 is built from 16 residues. V shed 3 bases and J 7 bases; nucleotides not matched to a gene: 10. The germline V gene has CDR1 SEHNR and CDR2 FQNEAQ (reference sequence). The CDR3 region is CASSFARASGKNEQFF. Written as DNA, the CDR3 is TGTGCCAGCAGCTTTGCCCGGGCTAGCGGGAAAAATGAGCAGTTCTTC.

J is TRBJ2-1 and V is TRBV19; 8 positions agree with TRBD1. Losses at the gene ends were 6 bases for V and 7 bases for J; bases not matched to a gene: 5. Germline V gene sequence: CDR1 LNHDA, CDR2 SQIVND (reference sequence). The length of the CDR3 is 13 residues. DNA for the CDR3: TGTGCCAGTAGCGACAGGGGCCCTAATGAGCAGTTCTTC. Translation: CASSDRGPNEQFF.

The CDR3 region has the DNA TGTGCCAGCAGTCAAACAGGGGGCGTTTCCTACGAGCAGTACTTC. This codes for CASSQTGGVSYEQYF. The chain uses TRBV27 and TRBJ2-7; 9 positions agree with TRBD1. With 5 bases clipped from V and 1 base from J, the junction kept 6 bases outside the gene matches. This CDR3 has 15 amino acids. Germline V lookup: CDR1 MNHEY, CDR2 SMNVEV (reference sequence).

The chain uses TRBV18 and TRBJ1-1; D may be TRBD1 (6 bases). The CDR3 length is 17 residues. CDR1 KGHSH and CDR2 LQKENI come from the germline V gene. V was pared by 6 bases and J by 4 bases, with 24 bases between. The CDR3 loop is CASSPRPLSGVSTEAFF. The CDR3 DNA sequence: TGTGCCAGCTCCCCGAGACCTCTATCAGGGGTCAGCACTGAAGCTTTCTTT.

The chain has TRBV6-4 and TRBJ2-2; D is unresolved. CDR3 length: 13 amino acids. The V and J ends lost 2 bases and 3 bases respectively, with 4 bases between them. Germline V gene sequence: CDR1 MRHNA, CDR2 SNTAGT. Here the CDR3 DNA reads TGTGCCAGCAGTGACAGGGACACCGGGGAGCTGTTTTTT. Amino acid sequence: CASSDRDTGELFF.

The CDR3: CASSPRGHTEETQYF. The CDR3 bases are TGTGCCAGCAGCCCCCGGGGACACACGGAAGAGACCCAGTACTTC. The rearrangement uses TRBV7-2 and TRBJ2-5; TRBD1 is a possible D gene (6 bases). The germline CDR1 and CDR2 sequences are SGHTA and FQGNSA. The CDR3 is made up of 15 amino acids. The V end lost 5 bases, the J end lost 3 bases, and 16 bases lay between the germline ends.

The chain is built from TRBV7-8 and TRBJ2-1, with 9 positions matching TRBD2. Germline V CDR1 and CDR2: SGHVS, FQNEAQ. V lost 4 bases to trimming and J lost 5 bases; unmatched junction nucleotides: 9. The CDR3 runs 16 residues. The DNA for the CDR3 is TGTGCCAGCAGCTCCAATAGCGGGAGCCGTAACAATGAGCAGTTCTTC. This translates into CASSSNSGSRNNEQFF.

This chain uses TRBV9 with TRBJ2-3; 9 nucleotides agree with TRBD2. V trimming: 6 bases; J trimming: 2 bases; junction bases outside the gene matches: 7. The CDR3 is 15 residues long. The germline CDR1 and CDR2 sequences are SGDLS and YYNGEE. The CDR3 coding sequence is TGTGCCAGCACCAGAGGCGGGAGGGCCACAGATACGCAGTATTTT. Translating it yields CASTRGGRATDTQYF. Together with reference TRBV9 and TRBJ2-3, the CDR3 gives the full variable domain: DSGVTQTPKHLITATGQRVTLRCSPRSGDLSVYWYQQSLDQGLQFLIQYYNGEERAKGNILERFSAQQFPDLHSELNLSSLELGDSALYFCASTRGGRATDTQYFGPGTRLTVL.

The rearrangement uses TRBV6-5 and TRBJ2-1; tentatively, D is TRBD2 (6 bases). In germline, CDR1 is MNHEY, CDR2 SVGAGI. CDR3 size: 15 residues. Deletions cut 4 bases from V and 4 bases from J, with 14 bases between. Here the CDR3 DNA reads TGTGCCAGCAGTTCCTTCGAGCGGGTATACAATGAGCAGTTCTTC. This encodes CASSSFERVYNEQFF.

The chain uses TRBV4-3 and TRBJ2-1; TRBD1 matches 8 bases. The germline CDR1 and CDR2 sequences are LGHNA and YSLEER. The V segment lost 4 bases and the J segment 6 bases; nucleotides outside the gene matches: 2. CDR3 size: 13 residues. The CDR3 loop reads CASSLGQGNEQFF. The CDR3 DNA reads as TGCGCCAGCAGCCTCGGACAGGGCAATGAGCAGTTCTTC.

The chain employs TRBV10-2 and TRBJ2-5; the match to TRBD2 covers 11 bases. After removal of 2 bases from V and 4 bases from J, the junction contained 6 bases not matched to a gene. The CDR3 runs to 16 residues. The germline V gene encodes CDR1 WSHSY and CDR2 SAAADI. DNA for the CDR3: TGCGCCAGCAGTGAGGTGCTAGCGGGAGGAGGAGAGACCCAGTACTTC. This translates into CASSEVLAGGGETQYF.

Turning to this clone: Sequence at one end of the junction differs from germline and may be a read error. The sample holds other DNA sequences that translate to the same CDR3. The chain is built from TRBV2 and TRBJ2-3; no definite D call. The germline V gene has CDR1 SNHLY and CDR2 FYNNEI. This CDR3 region has 12 residues. The CDR3 reads CASSPEADTQYF. As DNA, the CDR3 is TGCGCCAGCAGCCCTGAGGCAGATACGCAGTATTTT.

The chain uses TRBV11-2 and TRBJ2-4, with 8 bases identical to TRBD1. V was clipped by 6 bases and J by 1 base; unmatched bases: 8. The CDR3 consists of 16 residues. Germline CDR1 and CDR2: SGHAT and FQNNGV. The CDR3 reads CASRVGQGVAKNIQYF. The CDR3, as DNA: TGTGCCAGCAGGGTCGGACAGGGAGTCGCCAAAAACATTCAGTACTTC.

The chain has TRBV11-2 and TRBJ2-2, with D possibly being TRBD1 or TRBD2 (5 bases each). The CDR3 runs to 13 residues. Germline CDR1 and CDR2: SGHAT and FQNNGV. V lost 8 bases to trimming and J lost 4 bases, with 11 bases between them. The CDR3 nucleotides read TGTGCCAGCGGACAACGGGGCACCGGGGAGCTGTTTTTT. It codes for CASGQRGTGELFF.